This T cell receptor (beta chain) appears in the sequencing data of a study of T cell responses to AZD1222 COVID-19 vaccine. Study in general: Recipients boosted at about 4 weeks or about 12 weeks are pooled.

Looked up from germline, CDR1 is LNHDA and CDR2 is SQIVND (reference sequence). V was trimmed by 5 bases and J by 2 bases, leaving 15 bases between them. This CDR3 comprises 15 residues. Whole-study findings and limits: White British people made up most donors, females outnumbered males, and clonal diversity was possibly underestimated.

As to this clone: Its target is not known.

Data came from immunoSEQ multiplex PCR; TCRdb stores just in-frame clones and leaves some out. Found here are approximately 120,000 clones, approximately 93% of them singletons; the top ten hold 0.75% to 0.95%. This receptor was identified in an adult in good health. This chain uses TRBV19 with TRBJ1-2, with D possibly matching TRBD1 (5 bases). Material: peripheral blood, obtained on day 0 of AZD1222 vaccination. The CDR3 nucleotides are TGTGCCAGTAGTTTCGGGGCAGGGTTGAACTATGGCTACACCTTC. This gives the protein CASSFGAGLNYGYTF. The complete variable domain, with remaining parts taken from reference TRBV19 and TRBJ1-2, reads DGGITQSPKYLFRKEGQNVTLSCEQNLNHDAMYWYRQDPGQGLRLIYYSQIVNDFQKGDIAEGYSVSREKKESFPLTVTSAQKNPTAFYLCASSFGAGLNYGYTFGSGTRLTVV.